This T cell receptor beta chain was found in a study of blood T cells in healthy people across ages. Study-wide results and caveats: Estimated diversity that came from one million T cells was considered an underestimate. While age rose, TCR beta diversity per million T cells dropped in a roughly linear way.

Concerning this clonotype itself: Its antigen is not identified.

Germline CDR1 and CDR2: SEHNR and FQNEAQ (reference sequence). The CDR3 totals 13 residues. V lost 5 bases, J lost 6 bases, and 13 bases lay in between. With a J-beta primer mix and a sample-barcoded 5' primer, a second PCR ran about 7 to 12 cycles. TCRdb called the 5' RACE reads again in MiXCR, with one record for every CDR3 protein. The sample has 980,000 or so distinct CDR3 sequences; 48% are singletons. Input material: blood. This sequence originates from a man in his thirties or forties in good health. V gene TRBV7-9 combines with J gene TRBJ1-1, with D perhaps matching TRBD1 (5 bases). The CDR3 here is CASSRAGIAEAFF. DNA of the CDR3: TGTGCCAGCAGCCGAGCAGGGATTGCTGAAGCTTTCTTT.